A single sample is the source of the 24 T cell receptor beta chains below, sequenced in a study of cytomegalovirus exposure and HLA in healthy donors (dated by TCRdb to about 2017). Preparation of the library involved the immunoSEQ multiplex PCR assay. For the multiplex PCR, a mixture combining 60 forward primers for TCR Vbeta segments and 13 reverse primers for TCR Jbeta segments was used. In its TCRdb copy, this immuneACCESS table keeps in-frame sequences only and misses some clones. Where compared with another copy, unresolved V genes explain less than half of these, and the others have no known cause. The sample's table covers roughly 65,000 clones. The ten top clones hold about a sixth of the sample. Sequenced input: PBMCs. These receptor sequences come from a boy aged 5-17 years in good health and CMV-seronegative.

The chain links TRBV6-1 to TRBJ1-4, with D possibly TRBD1 on 5 matching bases. Germline V gives CDR1 MNHNS, CDR2 SASEGT. The CDR3 runs to 15 residues. With 7 bases removed from V and 8 bases from J, the gap between germline ends came to 20 bases. For the CDR3, the DNA is TGTGCCAGCACCCCTCTTACCCAGGGAGGGGAAAAACTGTTTTTT. It is translated as CASTPLTQGGEKLFF.

J is TRBJ2-2 and V is TRBV7-8; D is perhaps TRBD2 (6 bases). V was clipped by 3 bases and J by 3 bases, with 8 bases between them. Germline CDR1 reads SGHVS; CDR2 reads FQNEAQ. The CDR3 consists of 14 residues. The CDR3 region has the DNA TGTGCCAGCAGCTTGAGACTAGACACCGGGGAGCTGTTTTTT. This codes for CASSLRLDTGELFF.

V and J are TRBV11-2 and TRBJ1-2, with D unclear. CDR1 is SGHAT, CDR2 FQNNGV, per germline. The ends were cut back, 0 bases at V and 6 bases at J, with 11 bases in the middle. CDR3 length equals 14 residues. The DNA of the CDR3 is TGTGCCAGCAGCTTAGATCCCACAGACGATGGCTACACCTTC. Translated: CASSLDPTDDGYTF.

The rearrangement joins TRBV6-1 to TRBJ1-2, with D perhaps TRBD1 (6 bases). The CDR3 is 15 residues long. Between the trimmed V and J ends, which lost 3 bases and 2 bases, there was a span of 13 bases. Germline V gene data show CDR1 as MNHNS and CDR2 as SASEGT. CDR3 sequence reads: CASSDRPGVNYGYTF. The CDR3 DNA reads TGTGCCAGCAGTGATCGGCCAGGGGTGAACTATGGCTACACCTTC.

The CDR3 is CASGDRAHEQYF. The CDR3 coding sequence is TGTGCCAGCGGGGACAGGGCCCACGAGCAGTACTTC. The rearrangement uses TRBV27 and TRBJ2-7; TRBD1 agrees at 9 bases. The CDR3 runs 12 residues. The ends lost 8 bases at V and 5 bases at J; junction bases unmatched: 4. The germline V gene has CDR1 MNHEY and CDR2 SMNVEV (reference sequence).

The CDR3 loop is CASSSTGQGGEAFF. CDR3 sequence (DNA): TGTGCCAGCAGTAGCACCGGACAGGGGGGTGAAGCTTTCTTT. The rearrangement links TRBV6-4 to TRBJ1-1; 10 bases fit TRBD1. The germline V gene has CDR1 MRHNA and CDR2 SNTAGT. The CDR3 covers 14 residues. V lost 5 bases and J lost 7; bases outside the gene matches: 7.

The V call is TRBV5-4, the J call TRBJ2-3, with 9 bases fitting TRBD1. This CDR3 is built from 14 residues. In germline, CDR1 is SGHNT, CDR2 YYREEE (reference sequence). Unmatched junction bases numbered 6, after V lost 4 bases and J lost 6 bases. The chain's CDR3 is CASSRDRVADTQYF. The CDR3 nucleotides read TGTGCCAGCAGCCGGGACAGGGTAGCGGATACGCAGTATTTT.

This chain links TRBV11-2 with TRBJ1-2; D is possibly TRBD1 (5 bases). This CDR3 is 14 amino acids long. Germline V gene lookup returns CDR1 SGHAT and CDR2 FQNNGV. V lost 5 bases and J 8 bases, leaving 18 bases between the germline ends. The CDR3: CASSPLGAMRGYTF. Here the CDR3 DNA reads TGTGCCAGCAGCCCCCTTGGGGCGATGCGGGGCTACACCTTC.

With regard to this clone: One end of the junction fails to match germline, which may point to a read error. The chain is built from TRBV13 and TRBJ2-1; weak D call: TRBD2 (6 bases). Germline CDR1 PRHDT, CDR2 FYEKMQ (reference sequence). This CDR3 contains 14 residues. The CDR3 nucleotides are TGTGCCAACAGCTGGGGAGCGGGTTACAATGAGCAGTTCTTC. This encodes CANSWGAGYNEQFF.

The chain combines TRBV7-2 with TRBJ2-1, with TRBD1 matching over 7 bases. J was trimmed by 8 bases and V by 2 bases; bases with no gene match: 15. The CDR3 length is 17 residues. Germline V CDR1 and CDR2: SGHTA, FQGNSA. The CDR3 DNA is TGTGCCAGCAGCTTAAGCCGACAGGGTAAGGGGCAGGATGAGCAGTTCTTC. Its protein is CASSLSRQGKGQDEQFF.

J is TRBJ1-2 and V is TRBV10-3, with unresolved D. The CDR3 is 13 residues long. Germline V gene sequence: CDR1 ENHRY, CDR2 SYGVKD. V lost 2 bases and J lost 3, with 7 bases in between. The CDR3 loop is CAISETADYGYTF. CDR3 nucleotide sequence: TGTGCCATCAGTGAGACAGCGGACTATGGCTACACCTTC.

The rearrangement joins TRBV13 to TRBJ2-5; tentatively, D is TRBD1 (6 bases). CDR3 length: 15 residues. Trimming left V 5 bases short and J 5 bases short, with 18 bases between. CDR1 PRHDT and CDR2 FYEKMQ come from the germline V gene (reference sequence). The CDR3 nucleotides read TGTGCCAGCAGCCTCTCTACAGGGAACGGGGAGACCCAGTACTTC. Translated, it gives CASSLSTGNGETQYF.

Measured by frequency, this clone is large (0.1 to 1%). The sample carries other DNA sequences with the same CDR3. This rearrangement joins TRBV4-1 to TRBJ2-7, with 9 bases identical to TRBD1. Trimming removed 6 bases from V and 1 base from J; junction bases left unmatched: 19. Germline V gene data show CDR1 as MGHRA and CDR2 as YSYEKL. This CDR3 region has 19 residues. The CDR3 DNA reads as TGCGCCAGCAGACAACTCCCGGGACAGGGCGAAAAGAATTCCTACGAGCAGTACTTC. Its translation is CASRQLPGQGEKNSYEQYF.

V gene TRBV9 combines with J gene TRBJ2-7, with 11 bases lining up with TRBD2. This CDR3 has 16 amino acids. CDR1 and CDR2 from the germline V gene are SGDLS and YYNGEE. The V segment lost 0 bases and the J segment 5 bases; nucleotides outside the gene matches: 7. CDR3 DNA sequence: TGTGCCAGCAGCGTAGAGTTAGCGGGAGGGCAGGACGAGCAGTACTTC. It encodes CASSVELAGGQDEQYF.

J is TRBJ1-1 and V is TRBV27, with D tentatively TRBD1 (6 bases). The V and J ends lost 3 bases and 3 bases respectively, with 20 bases between them. The CDR3 extends over 17 amino acids. The germline V gene encodes CDR1 MNHEY and CDR2 SMNVEV (reference sequence). CDR3 in DNA: TGTGCCAGCAGTTTTTTAGGACAGTCCCCAGCGGACACTGAAGCTTTCTTT. Its protein product is CASSFLGQSPADTEAFF.

The chain employs TRBV7-2 and TRBJ2-5; 7 positions agree with TRBD1. Germline CDR1 reads SGHTA; CDR2 reads FQGNSA. The J segment lost 2 bases and the V segment lost 7 bases, leaving 4 bases of the junction unmatched. The CDR3 consists of 13 residues. The CDR3 sequence is CASKRTGQETQYF. CDR3 nucleotides: TGTGCCAGCAAGAGGACAGGTCAAGAGACCCAGTACTTC.

The genes are TRBV13 and TRBJ1-1; D is possibly TRBD1 (5 bases). Looked up from germline, CDR1 is PRHDT and CDR2 is FYEKMQ (reference sequence). V lost 1 base and J 2 bases, leaving 11 bases between the germline ends. The CDR3 has 15 amino acids. The CDR3 region has the DNA TGTGCCAGCAGCTTAGAAGGGGCGCAAAACACTGAAGCTTTCTTT. Amino acid sequence: CASSLEGAQNTEAFF.

The V and J genes are TRBV11-3 and TRBJ2-1, with D possibly matching TRBD2 (8 bases). Germline lookup yields CDR1 SGHNT and CDR2 YENEEA. V gave up 0 bases and J gave up 9 bases, with 21 bases separating them. CDR3 length equals 17 residues. The CDR3 spells CASSLDQGGLGYTEQFF. The CDR3 nucleotides read TGTGCCAGCAGCTTAGACCAGGGGGGACTAGGATATACTGAGCAGTTCTTC.

The chain links TRBV5-4 to TRBJ2-7, with a tentative D call TRBD2 (7 bases). The V end was cut by 4 bases, the J end by 7 bases, with 24 bases between. The CDR3 runs 16 residues. Germline CDR1 reads SGHNT; CDR2 reads YYREEE (reference sequence). The CDR3 DNA reads as TGTGCCAGCAGCAAGCTTGGGTTGGGGGGGGGCCAGGAGCAGTACTTC. Translation gives CASSKLGLGGGQEQYF.

The CDR3 loop reads CASRPPGTANTEAFF. The CDR3 DNA follows: TGCGCCAGCAGGCCTCCTGGGACAGCGAACACTGAAGCTTTCTTT. The genes are TRBV5-1 and TRBJ1-1; the match to TRBD1 covers 7 bases. Germline V gene sequence: CDR1 SGHRS, CDR2 YFSETQ. The CDR3 is made up of 15 amino acids. The trim removed 5 bases at V and 1 base at J, leaving 8 bases unmatched.

V and J are TRBV5-4 and TRBJ2-4; D not resolved. CDR3 length: 15 amino acids. V dropped 4 bases and J dropped 6 bases, with 17 bases sitting between them. From germline, CDR1 is SGHNT and CDR2 YYREEE (reference sequence). The CDR3: CASSGWAQVGNIQYF. The CDR3 DNA follows: TGTGCCAGCAGCGGCTGGGCACAAGTAGGAAACATTCAGTACTTC.

The chain is built from TRBV5-1 and TRBJ2-2; 7 bases match TRBD1. J was trimmed by 5 bases and V by 5 bases; bases with no gene match: 3. In germline, CDR1 is SGHRS, CDR2 YFSETQ. The CDR3 totals 13 residues. Here the CDR3 reads CASRLTGTGELFF. In DNA form, the CDR3 reads TGCGCCAGCAGACTGACAGGGACCGGGGAGCTGTTTTTT.

V and J are TRBV5-1 and TRBJ2-1, with a tentative D call TRBD2 (5 bases). Germline assignment: CDR1 SGHRS and CDR2 YFSETQ. The CDR3 has 14 residues. V shed 6 bases and J shed 7 bases, with 17 bases lying between them. The CDR3 DNA is TGCGCCAGCACCTCACTAGGACCGGAGAATGAGCAGTTCTTC. It translates to CASTSLGPENEQFF. The whole variable domain, remainder taken from reference TRBV5-1 and TRBJ2-1, is KAGVTQTPRYLIKTRGQQVTLSCSPISGHRSVSWYQQTPGQGLQFLFEYFSETQRNKGNFPGRFSGRQFSNSRSEMNVSTLELGDSALYLCASTSLGPENEQFFGPGTRLTVL.

The chain recombines TRBV7-5 with TRBJ1-5; the D call in the table, TRBD1, was not verified against the DNA. TRBV7-5 is classified as a pseudogene. The CDR3 is 16 residues long. The CDR3 sequence: CVRSSPGQGFNQPQHF. In nucleotides, the CDR3 is TGTGTCAGAAGCTCACCGGGACAGGGGTTCAATCAGCCCCAGCATTTT.